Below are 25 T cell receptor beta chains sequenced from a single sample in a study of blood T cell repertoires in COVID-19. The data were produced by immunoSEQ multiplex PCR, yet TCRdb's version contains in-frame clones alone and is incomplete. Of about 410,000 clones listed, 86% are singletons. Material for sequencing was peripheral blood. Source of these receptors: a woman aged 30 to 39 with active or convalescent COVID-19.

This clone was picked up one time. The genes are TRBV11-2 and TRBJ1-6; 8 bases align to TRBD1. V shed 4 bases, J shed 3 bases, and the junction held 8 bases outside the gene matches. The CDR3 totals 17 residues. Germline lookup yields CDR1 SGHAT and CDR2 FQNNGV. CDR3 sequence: CASSSGQGYVYNSPLHF. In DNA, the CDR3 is TGTGCCAGCAGCTCAGGACAGGGTTACGTCTATAATTCACCCCTCCACTTT.

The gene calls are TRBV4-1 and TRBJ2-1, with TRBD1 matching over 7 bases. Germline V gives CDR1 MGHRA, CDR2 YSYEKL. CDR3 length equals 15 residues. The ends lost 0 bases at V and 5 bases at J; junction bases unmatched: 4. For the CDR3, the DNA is TGCGCCAGCAGCCAAGAACGACAGGGAGACAATGAGCAGTTCTTC. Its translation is CASSQERQGDNEQFF.

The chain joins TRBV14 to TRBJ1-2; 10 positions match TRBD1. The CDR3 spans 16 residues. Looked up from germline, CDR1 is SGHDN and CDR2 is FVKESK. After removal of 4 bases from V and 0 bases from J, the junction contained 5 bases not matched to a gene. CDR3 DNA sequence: TGTGCCAGCAGCCGCAGACAGGGGGCTTCTAACTATGGCTACACCTTC. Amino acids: CASSRRQGASNYGYTF.

This chain's CDR3 is CASSGFQAGSTDTQYF. For the CDR3, the DNA is TGTGCCAGCAGTGGGTTCCAAGCGGGAAGCACAGATACGCAGTATTTT. The genes are TRBV6-1 and TRBJ2-3, with 7 bases fitting TRBD2. This CDR3 has 16 residues. The V gene end was trimmed by 4 bases and the J gene end by 0 bases; junction bases not matched to a gene: 7. Germline V gene data show CDR1 as MNHNS and CDR2 as SASEGT.

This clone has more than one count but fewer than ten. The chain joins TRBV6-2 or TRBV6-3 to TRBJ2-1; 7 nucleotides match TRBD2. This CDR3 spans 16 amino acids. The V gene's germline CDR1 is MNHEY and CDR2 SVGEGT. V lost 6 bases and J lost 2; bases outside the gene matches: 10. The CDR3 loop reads CASSPLREGPYNEQFF. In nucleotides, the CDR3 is TGTGCCAGCAGCCCTTTAAGGGAGGGCCCCTACAATGAGCAGTTCTTC.

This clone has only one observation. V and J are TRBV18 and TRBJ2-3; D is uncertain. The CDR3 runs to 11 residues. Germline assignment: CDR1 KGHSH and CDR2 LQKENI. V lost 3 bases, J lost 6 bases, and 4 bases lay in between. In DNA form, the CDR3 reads TGTGCCAGCTCACCCGTCGATACGCAGTATTTT. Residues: CASSPVDTQYF.

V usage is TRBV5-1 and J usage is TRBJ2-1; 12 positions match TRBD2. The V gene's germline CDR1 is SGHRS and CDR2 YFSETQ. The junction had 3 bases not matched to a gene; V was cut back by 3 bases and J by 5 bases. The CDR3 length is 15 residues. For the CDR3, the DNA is TGCGCCAGCAGCTCAAGACTAGCGGGAGACAATGAGCAGTTCTTC. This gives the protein CASSSRLAGDNEQFF.

The DNA for the CDR3 is TGTGCCAGCAGCCCCCAACAGGGGGCATTAGAAAAACTGTTTTTT. Translating gives CASSPQQGALEKLFF. This chain uses TRBV7-8 with TRBJ1-4; 9 bases align to TRBD1. V shed 5 bases, J shed 8 bases, and the junction held 9 bases outside the gene matches. This CDR3 contains 15 residues. Germline V gene lookup returns CDR1 SGHVS and CDR2 FQNEAQ.

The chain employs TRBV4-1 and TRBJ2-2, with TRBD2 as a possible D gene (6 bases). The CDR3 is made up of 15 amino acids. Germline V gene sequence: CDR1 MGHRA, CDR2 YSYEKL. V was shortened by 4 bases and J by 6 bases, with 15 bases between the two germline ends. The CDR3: CASSPRELASGELFF. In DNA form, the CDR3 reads TGCGCCAGCAGCCCAAGGGAACTAGCTTCCGGGGAGCTGTTTTTT.

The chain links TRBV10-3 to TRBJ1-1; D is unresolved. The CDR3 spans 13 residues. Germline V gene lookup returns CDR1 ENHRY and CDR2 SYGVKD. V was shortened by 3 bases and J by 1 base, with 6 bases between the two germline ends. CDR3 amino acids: CAISEWPNTEAFF. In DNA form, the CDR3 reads TGTGCCATCAGTGAATGGCCGAACACTGAAGCTTTCTTT.

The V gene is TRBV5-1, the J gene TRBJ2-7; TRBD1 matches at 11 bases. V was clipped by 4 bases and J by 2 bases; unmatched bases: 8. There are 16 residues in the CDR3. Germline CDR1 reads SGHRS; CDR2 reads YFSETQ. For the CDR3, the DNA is TGCGCCAGCAGCGCAGGCCCGGGACAGGGGGCCTACGAGCAGTACTTC. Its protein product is CASSAGPGQGAYEQYF. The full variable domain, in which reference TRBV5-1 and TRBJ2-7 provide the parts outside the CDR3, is KAGVTQTPRYLIKTRGQQVTLSCSPISGHRSVSWYQQTPGQGLQFLFEYFSETQRNKGNFPGRFSGRQFSNSRSEMNVSTLELGDSALYLCASSAGPGQGAYEQYFGPGTRLTVT.

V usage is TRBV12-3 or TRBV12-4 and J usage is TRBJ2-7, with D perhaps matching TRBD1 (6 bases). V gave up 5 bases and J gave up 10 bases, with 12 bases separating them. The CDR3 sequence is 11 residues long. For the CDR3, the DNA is TGTGCCAGCAGTCGGACCGGGACACAGTACTTC. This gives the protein CASSRTGTQYF.

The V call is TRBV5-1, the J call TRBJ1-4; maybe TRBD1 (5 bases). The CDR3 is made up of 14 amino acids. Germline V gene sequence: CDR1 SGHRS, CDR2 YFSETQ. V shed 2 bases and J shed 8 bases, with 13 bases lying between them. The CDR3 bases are TGCGCCAGCAGCTTCAATGGGGCAGGGGAAAAACTGTTTTTT. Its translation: CASSFNGAGEKLFF.

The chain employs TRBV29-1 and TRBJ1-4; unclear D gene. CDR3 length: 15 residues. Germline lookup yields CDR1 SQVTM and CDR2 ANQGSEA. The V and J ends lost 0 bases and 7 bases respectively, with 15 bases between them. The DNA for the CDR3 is TGCAGCGTTGAAGATCTTACGCATTCGGGTGAAAAACTGTTTTTT. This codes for CSVEDLTHSGEKLFF.

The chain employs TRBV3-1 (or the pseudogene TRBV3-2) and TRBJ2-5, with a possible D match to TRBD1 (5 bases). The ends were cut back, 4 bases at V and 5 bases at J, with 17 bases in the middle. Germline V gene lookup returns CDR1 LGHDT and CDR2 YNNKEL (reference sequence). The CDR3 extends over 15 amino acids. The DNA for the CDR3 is TGTGCCAGCAGCCGCCCCTTTAGGGGTGAGGAGACCCAGTACTTC. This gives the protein CASSRPFRGEETQYF.

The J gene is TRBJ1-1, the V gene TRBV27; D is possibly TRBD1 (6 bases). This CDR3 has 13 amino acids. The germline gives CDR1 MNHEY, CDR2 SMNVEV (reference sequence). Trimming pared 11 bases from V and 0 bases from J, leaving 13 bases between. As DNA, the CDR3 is TGTGCCTCGTCAGGGGAACTGAACACTGAAGCTTTCTTT. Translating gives CASSGELNTEAFF.

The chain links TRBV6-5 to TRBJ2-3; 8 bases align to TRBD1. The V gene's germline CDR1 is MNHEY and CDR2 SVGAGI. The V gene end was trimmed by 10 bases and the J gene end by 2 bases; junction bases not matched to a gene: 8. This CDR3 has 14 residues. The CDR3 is CATTPGQVTDTQYF. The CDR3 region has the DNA TGTGCCACGACACCGGGACAGGTCACAGATACGCAGTATTTT.

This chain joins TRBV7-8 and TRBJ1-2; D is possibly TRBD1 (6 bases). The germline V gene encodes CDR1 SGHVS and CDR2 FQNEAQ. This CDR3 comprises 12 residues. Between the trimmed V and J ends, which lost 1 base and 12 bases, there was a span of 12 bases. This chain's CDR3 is CASSLDAGVHTF. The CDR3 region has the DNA TGTGCCAGCAGCTTAGATGCAGGGGTCCACACCTTC.

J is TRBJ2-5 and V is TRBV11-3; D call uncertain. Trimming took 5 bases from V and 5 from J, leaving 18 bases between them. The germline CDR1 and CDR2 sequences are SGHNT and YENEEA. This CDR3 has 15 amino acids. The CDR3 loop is CASSQSFTSGETQYF. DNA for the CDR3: TGTGCCAGCAGCCAGAGTTTTACCTCGGGTGAGACCCAGTACTTC.

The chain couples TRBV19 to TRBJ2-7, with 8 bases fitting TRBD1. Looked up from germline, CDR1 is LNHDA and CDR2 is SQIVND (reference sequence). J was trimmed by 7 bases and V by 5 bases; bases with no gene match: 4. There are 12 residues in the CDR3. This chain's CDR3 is CASSGRGREQYF. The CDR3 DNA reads TGTGCCAGTAGTGGCAGGGGGCGAGAGCAGTACTTC. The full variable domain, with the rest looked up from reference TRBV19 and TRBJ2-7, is DGGITQSPKYLFRKEGQNVTLSCEQNLNHDAMYWYRQDPGQGLRLIYYSQIVNDFQKGDIAEGYSVSREKKESFPLTVTSAQKNPTAFYLCASSGRGREQYFGPGTRLTVT.

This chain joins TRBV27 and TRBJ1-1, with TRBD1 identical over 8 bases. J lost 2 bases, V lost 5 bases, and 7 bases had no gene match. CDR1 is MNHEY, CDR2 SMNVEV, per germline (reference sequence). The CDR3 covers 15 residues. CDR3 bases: TGTGCCAGCAGTCCGAGGACAGGGCTAAACACTGAAGCTTTCTTT. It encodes CASSPRTGLNTEAFF.

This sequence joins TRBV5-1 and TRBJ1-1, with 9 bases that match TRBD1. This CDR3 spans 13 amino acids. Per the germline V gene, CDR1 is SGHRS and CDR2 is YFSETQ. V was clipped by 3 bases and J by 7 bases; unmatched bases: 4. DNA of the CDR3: TGCGCCAGCAGCTGGGACAGGGTTTATGAAGCTTTCTTT. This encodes CASSWDRVYEAFF.

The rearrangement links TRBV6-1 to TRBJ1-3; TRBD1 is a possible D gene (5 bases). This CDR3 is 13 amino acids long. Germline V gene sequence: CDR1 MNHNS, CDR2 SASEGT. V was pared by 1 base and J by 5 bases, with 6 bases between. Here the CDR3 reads CASSEEGRNTIYF. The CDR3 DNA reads TGTGCCAGCAGTGAAGAGGGGCGAAACACCATATATTTT.

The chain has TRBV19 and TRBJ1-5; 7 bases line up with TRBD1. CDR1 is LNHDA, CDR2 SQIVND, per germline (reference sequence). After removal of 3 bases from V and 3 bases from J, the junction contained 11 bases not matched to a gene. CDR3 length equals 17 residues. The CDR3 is CASSIIEGRGPNQPQHF. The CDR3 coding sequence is TGTGCCAGTAGTATTATAGAGGGAAGGGGGCCCAATCAGCCCCAGCATTTT.

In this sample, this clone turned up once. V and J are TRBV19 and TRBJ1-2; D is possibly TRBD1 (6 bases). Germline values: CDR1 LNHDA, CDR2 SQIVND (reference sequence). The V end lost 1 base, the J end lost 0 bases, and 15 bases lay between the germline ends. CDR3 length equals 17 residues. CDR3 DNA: TGTGCCAGTAGTATAGTGGGGGCCGCGCAGACTAACTATGGCTACACCTTC. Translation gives CASSIVGAAQTNYGYTF.